The sequence of this T cell receptor (beta chain) was determined in a study of blood T cell repertoires in COVID-19. For the study at large: Researchers got acute and convalescent COVID-19 samples from the United States, Italy and Spain. Nucleic acid was either cDNA or gDNA, and it came from T cells, B-cell-depleted T cells, or PBMCs.

The CDR3 runs 17 residues. Germline trimming cut 1 base from V and 2 bases from J; bases unmatched to any gene: 7. Germline CDR1 reads SQVTM; CDR2 reads ANQGSEA. Authors' processing steps: Nucleated cell number was recorded as an estimate derived from reference gene primer amplification. Sequencing used immunoSEQ multiplex PCR; TCRdb keeps in-frame clones, though not all of them. The V and J calls and clone size come from that table; D and trimming were worked out from the DNA. Counted here are approximately 180,000 clones, approximately 85% occurring once; the ten biggest clones make up roughly 9.8%.

J is TRBJ2-7 and V is TRBV29-1; 14 bases agree with TRBD2. Sequenced material: peripheral blood. This clonotype originated in a human donor with active or convalescent COVID-19. The donor label of this sample is uncertain. The CDR3 DNA reads TGCAGCGTTGAAGGGACTAGCGGGAGGACGGTCCCCTACGAGCAGTACTTC. Translating gives CSVEGTSGRTVPYEQYF.